This record concerns one TCR beta chain sequence. This clonotype occurred a few times. The clone's antigen remains unknown. Per-nucleotide qualities are absent, and no much larger clonotype sits a single base away. The data originate from a study of response to subunit inactivated influenza vaccine (dated by TCRdb to 2016 to 2019). Regarding the research as a whole: To follow how T cells responded to a trivalent subunit inactivated influenza vaccine, the researchers relied on deep quantitative profiling of the T cell receptor repertoire.

The cysteine opens and the phenylalanine closes a CDR3 of 14 amino acids. Left in the record is the CDR3 DNA by itself, 42 bases read in frame from the first base. V loses 1 base of germline sequence and J loses 4 bases, and the interval between the two ends is 11 bases. CDR1 and CDR2, looked up from the germline V gene, are MGHDK and SYGVNS. The method behind the library was RT-PCR. These reads were obtained on an Illumina HiSeq 2500. TCRdb reran the public reads through fastp at Q25 and MiXCR, keeping productive beta chains. CDR3 protein sequences are deduplicated, and each keeps its most common genes and DNA. Within this sample are some 570,000 distinct CDR3 sequences, with roughly 12% of them counted one time only. Clones ranked in the top ten supply about 11% of the sample. Results the study describes overall, beyond this receptor: It was suggested by the authors that each seasonal influenza vaccination may recruit only a limited number of new T cells.

The same data also contributed to another study, on T cells expressing NK-cell markers. As the second study states: TCR beta cDNA libraries were prepared using 5'RACE template switching, which introduced a universal primer site and unique molecular identifiers. Three sorted T-cell subsets (CD3+CD56+NKG2C+, CD3+CD56+NKG2C- and CD3+CD56-NKG2C+) from fewer than 10 donors had their TCR beta-chain repertoires profiled. Of the eight sequenced donors, seven were found to be HCMV-seropositive and one was found to be HCMV-seronegative. To restrict sorting to alphabetaTCR-expressing T cells, an anti-gammadeltaTCR antibody was added in several experiments. In several donors, the dominant CD3+CD56+NKG2C+ clonotypes were found to rank among the top 10 CD8+ clonotypes and to make up 1.0-7.0% of CD8+ T cells. Those dominant clonotypes were again the most abundant among CD3+CD56-NKG2C+ cells in a handful of donors, at about 25-60.1%. It remained unclear whether the expanded NKG2C-expressing T cell clones were specific for HCMV antigens. The eight sequenced donors were randomly selected healthy volunteers, three men and five women. A commercial ELISA kit detecting HCMV-specific IgG in serum was used to determine HCMV serostatus. Peripheral blood mononuclear cells were isolated from blood by Ficoll density gradient centrifugation. For roughly 6 donors, bulk peripheral blood T-cell repertoires were also sequenced from unsorted PBMC. cDNA synthesis was primed from the TCR beta constant segment, followed by two successive PCR amplification steps. Libraries were sequenced as 2 x 150 bp reads on Illumina HiSeq 2000/2500, MiSeq or NextSeq. MIGEC was used to demultiplex reads and group the reads by UMI, and MiTCR was used to assemble and quantify clonotypes. Only TCR cDNA sequences supported by at least two reads were kept to exclude erroneous sequences. Downstream repertoire analysis used the tcR package, and clonotypes were matched across fractions by CDR3 nucleotide sequence plus V segment. Antigen specificity was annotated against VDJdb with VDJmatch, allowing one amino acid substitution in CDR3.

Here the sequenced sample was PBMCs from blood, taken on the day of vaccination. The rearranged chain carries TRBV25-1 and TRBJ2-7; TRBD1 could be the D gene, as 6 bases match. This TCR came from a middle-aged man who received an inactivated influenza vaccine. Donor details come from another sample of the same person, matched by shared clones. The CDR3 region has the sequence CASSESGGWYEQYF. Read as DNA, the sequence is TGTGCCAGCAGTGAATCTGGGGGCTGGTACGAGCAGTACTTC.